This record concerns one T cell receptor (beta chain) sequence. What it binds is unknown. This sample is drawn from a study of shared clonotypes between healthy human individuals. Study context: Those who served as donors were a couple of women and three men between the ages of 18 and 49. General observations from the study: All-four-donor shared clonotypes had higher generation probabilities than non-shared clonotypes did.

The CDR3 is made up of 17 amino acids. V shed 0 bases, J shed 5 bases, and the junction held 8 bases outside the gene matches. Germline CDR1 SGDLS, CDR2 YYNGEE. Assay used: immunoSEQ multiplex PCR; TCRdb lists only in-frame clones, some missing. The table shows about 1.5 million clones, with around 98% occurring only once. The sequencing sample was made of naive CD4+ T cells sorted from blood. Subset here: CD45RA+ positively selected. The source is a man younger than 40 in good health. V and J are TRBV9 and TRBJ2-3; TRBD2 matches 11 bases. The CDR3 region has the DNA TGTGCCAGCAGCGTAGATACTAGCGGGGGTTCGTTAGATACGCAGTATTTT. This sequence encodes CASSVDTSGGSLDTQYF.